This TCR beta chain was recorded in a study of shared clonotypes between healthy human individuals (dated by TCRdb to 2018 to 2020). About the study as a whole: The cohort included three men and a couple of women between 18 and 49 years of age. Leukapheresis yielded between about 0.94 and 9 billion PBMCs per donor. To increase sequencing depth and limit assay-specific biases, different laboratories used diverse techniques to prepare libraries and sequence TCR repertoires. For each donor, three plates each were used for CD4 naive and CD4 memory, two plates were used for CD8 naive, and one plate was used for CD8 memory. Blood TCR repertoires of about five healthy adults were deeply sequenced to estimate repertoire size and the extent of clonotype sharing between individuals. The research as a whole found: Sampling was restricted to blood, and TCR repertoires in tissues likely differ from the TCR repertoires found in blood. Because the study included only a small number of donors, the genetic and exposure-history diversity represented was limited. Approximately 5% of naive CD4, around 3.5% of naive CD8, approximately 2.2% of memory CD4, and 0.35% to 0.5% of memory CD8 clonotypes were shared across several donors. Pairwise subsampling indicated that sequencing depth was expected to affect the degree of clonotype sharing among donors. Higher generation probabilities were observed for clonotypes shared by all four sorted-subset donors than for non-shared clonotypes. Even with the large sequencing depth, rarefaction of the sorted-subset datasets indicated that sequencing was incomplete. Larger estimated clonotype richness was generally found for naive subsets than for memory subsets.

Using the deep immunoSEQ assay, multiplex PCR amplified TCR CDR3 regions from genomic DNA. Genomic DNA extracted from each cell subset was distributed evenly over all wells of several immunoSEQ 96-well plates, and each plate served as one replicate. For sorted subsets, each replicate PCR was loaded with around 220 ng genomic DNA, equivalent to about 30,000 T cell genomes. Purified libraries were measured with a Qubit 3.0 fluorometer, size-checked on a Bioanalyzer 2100, and measured again with the KAPA Library Quantification kit. Every immunoSEQ 96-well plate was sequenced on a separate single-read 150-cycle Illumina NextSeq 550 flow cell. The original methods were these. Because the immunoSEQ output included only junctional sequences and no quality scores, the filtering could not be the same as the filtering used for full-length reads. To assign V/J genes and CDR3, sequences were annotated using PyIR, a Python wrapper for IgBLAST v1.9, with IMGT germline references. Reads with weak V/J assignments (E-value above 1e-6), missing CDR3, stop codons, out-of-frame junctions, or ambiguous translated residues were removed. V3J clonotypes were defined by identical inferred V gene, J gene, and CDR3 amino acid sequence. Percentage overlap between repertoires was calculated by dividing the number of shared unique clonotypes by the size of the smaller repertoire. RTK rarefaction, the Chao1 estimator, and Recon v2.1 estimates of unobserved clonotypes were used to assess repertoire richness. OLGA was used to compute generation probabilities for all TCRbeta clonotypes that the gDNA method yielded from four donors. TCRdb limited this immuneACCESS table to in-frame rearrangements with V and J called. A share of clones is missing; checked studies link under half to unresolved V genes, and the rest is unexplained. V and J calls and clone size are copied from that table; D and trimming were computed from the DNA. The sample includes roughly 1,800,000 clones, with approximately 95% observed a single time. Together, the top ten hold approximately 1% of the sample.

Details on this clone: The antigen this receptor binds is unknown. No base-level quality is on record; no much larger clone is a single base apart.

CD8 naive samples consisted of CD45RO-negative cells that were positively selected for CCR7, yielding a CD45RA+CCR7+ population without TemRA cells. Healthy HIV-negative adults with no recently reported acute infections or vaccinations were included as donors. All donors were Caucasian adults living in Nashville, Tennessee, USA. Blood was obtained by leukapheresis, after which PBMCs were separated by Ficoll-Histopaque density gradient centrifugation and cryopreserved in liquid nitrogen vapor phase. Analytical flow cytometry was used to check the purity and quantity of each magnetically sorted T cell population. Genomic DNA was isolated from every sorted fraction and measured by UV absorbance on a Nanodrop 2000c. The receptor was derived from a man younger than 30 in good health. Sequencing was carried out using naive CD8+ T cells sorted from blood. In the paper's terms, the cell subset or site label means: CD45RA+CCR7+.

The CDR3 reads CASSSYSGNYNEQFF. The nucleotide sequence is given as TGTGCCAGCAGCTCGTATAGCGGGAACTACAATGAGCAGTTCTTC. The chain couples TRBV11-2 to TRBJ2-1, and TRBD2 matches 8 of the central bases. The CDR3 starts with the cysteine, ends with the phenylalanine, and has 15 residues. Just the 45-base CDR3 DNA is kept, in frame starting at base 1. V is trimmed back by 4 bases and J by 3 bases, and the junction contains 5 bases that no gene match accounts for. CDR1 and CDR2 are read off the germline V gene as SGHAT and FQNNGV.